Presented here are 21 T cell receptor beta chains from one specimen sequenced in a study of cytomegalovirus exposure and HLA in healthy donors. Sequencing used immunoSEQ multiplex PCR; TCRdb keeps in-frame clones, though not all of them. The table includes under 400,000 clones, just over 85% detected once. The sample was PBMCs. These receptor sequences come from a woman aged 18-30 years in good health and CMV-seronegative.

A remark on this clone: The same CDR3 also results from other DNA sequences found in this sample. The V call is TRBV27, the J call TRBJ2-2, with D perhaps matching TRBD2 (6 bases). Trimming took off 7 bases at V and 3 bases at J, with 12 bases between the two ends. Germline CDR1 and CDR2: MNHEY and SMNVEV (reference sequence). This CDR3 contains 14 residues. The CDR3 here is CASTPGGYTGELFF. As DNA, the CDR3 is TGTGCCAGCACCCCCGGGGGATACACCGGGGAGCTGTTTTTT.

The rearrangement links TRBV6-5 to TRBJ1-1, with D hard to call. The CDR3 has 14 amino acids. V was clipped by 5 bases and J by 7 bases, with 17 bases between them. CDR1 is MNHEY, CDR2 SVGAGI, per germline. The CDR3 bases are TGTGCCAGCAGTCAGCGGGGATCAGCCGGTGAAGCTTTCTTT. This translates into CASSQRGSAGEAFF.

The chain carries TRBV29-1 and TRBJ2-7, with D hard to call. The CDR3 has 13 amino acids. The V and J ends lost 7 bases and 3 bases respectively, with 16 bases between them. CDR1 is SQVTM, CDR2 ANQGSEA, per germline. CDR3 nucleotides: TGCAGCGCGAAATTGGGCATTGGCTACGAGCAGTACTTC. Encoded protein: CSAKLGIGYEQYF.

The chain carries TRBV5-6 and TRBJ1-3; 7 bases agree with TRBD1. J lost 9 bases, V lost 4 bases, and 16 bases had no gene match. This CDR3 region has 16 residues. CDR1 is SGHDT and CDR2 is YYEEEE in the germline V gene. This CDR3 is CASSPSLDRVGGTIYF. The CDR3 DNA reads TGTGCCAGCAGCCCCTCCCTCGACAGGGTCGGGGGCACCATATATTTT.

This chain uses TRBV7-9 with TRBJ2-2; 8 bases line up with TRBD1. CDR1 is SEHNR, CDR2 FQNEAQ, per germline (reference sequence). CDR3 size: 16 residues. Trimming removed 5 bases from V and 4 bases from J; junction bases left unmatched: 9. The CDR3 protein is CASSRQGQAGTGELFF. The CDR3 DNA is TGTGCCAGCAGCCGACAGGGACAGGCCGGCACCGGGGAGCTGTTTTTT.

The V gene is TRBV2, the J gene TRBJ2-1; D unclear. Trimming removed 6 bases from V and 5 bases from J, with 11 bases in between. Germline CDR1 is SNHLY and CDR2 is FYNNEI. CDR3 size: 13 residues. The CDR3 DNA reads as TGTGCCAGCAGGGCCCCTTTCCACAATGAGCAGTTCTTC. Its protein product is CASRAPFHNEQFF. Combining the CDR3 with reference TRBV2 and TRBJ2-1 gives the whole variable domain EPEVTQTPSHQVTQMGQEVILRCVPISNHLYFYWYRQILGQKVEFLVSFYNNEISEKSEIFDDQFSVERPDGSNFTLKIRSTKLEDSAMYFCASRAPFHNEQFFGPGTRLTVL.

In its sample, this clone was seen once. The chain uses TRBV7-9 and TRBJ1-2; 8 nucleotides match TRBD1. Germline V gene sequence: CDR1 SEHNR, CDR2 FQNEAQ (reference sequence). This CDR3 is built from 15 residues. The J segment lost 3 bases and the V segment lost 1 base, leaving 4 bases of the junction unmatched. CDR3 amino acids: CASSLEQGGYYGYTF. In DNA form, the CDR3 reads TGTGCCAGCAGCTTAGAACAGGGGGGCTACTATGGCTACACCTTC.

This clone was seen once. This chain links TRBV4-1 with TRBJ2-2; tentatively, D is TRBD1 (5 bases). This CDR3 region has 15 residues. Germline V gene data show CDR1 as MGHRA and CDR2 as YSYEKL. The V end lost 1 base, the J end lost 3 bases, and 9 bases lay between the germline ends. In DNA, the CDR3 is TGCGCCAGCAGCCAAGTTGACAGCTACACCGGGGAGCTGTTTTTT. Its translation: CASSQVDSYTGELFF.

The V call is TRBV30, the J call TRBJ1-2; TRBD1 matches 9 bases. The CDR3 totals 16 residues. The trim removed 3 bases at V and 4 bases at J, leaving 12 bases unmatched. Germline lookup yields CDR1 GTSNPN and CDR2 SVGIG (reference sequence). This CDR3 reads CAWRGQQGAAGYGYTF. In DNA form, the CDR3 reads TGTGCCTGGAGGGGGCAACAGGGGGCGGCCGGCTATGGCTACACCTTC.

The chain joins TRBV5-1 to TRBJ2-7; maybe TRBD1 (6 bases). The germline V gene encodes CDR1 SGHRS and CDR2 YFSETQ. Trimming stripped 0 bases from V and 2 bases from J, with 9 bases between. There are 14 residues in the CDR3. The CDR3 DNA reads as TGCGCCAGCAGCTTGGCAGACAGGACCTACGAGCAGTACTTC. This gives the protein CASSLADRTYEQYF.

The chain has TRBV28 and TRBJ1-2; 9 bases agree with TRBD1. The CDR3 is 20 amino acids. V shed 3 bases and J 5 bases; nucleotides not matched to a gene: 22. From germline, CDR1 is MDHEN and CDR2 SYDVKM. This CDR3 is CASSFRDRVWARKPFYGYTF. CDR3 sequence (DNA): TGTGCCAGCAGTTTTAGGGACAGGGTTTGGGCGAGAAAACCCTTTTATGGCTACACCTTC.

The rearrangement links TRBV6-5 to TRBJ2-6, with D possibly TRBD2 on 5 matching bases. The ends were cut back, 2 bases at V and 0 bases at J, with 8 bases in the middle. The CDR3 has 16 residues. CDR1 MNHEY and CDR2 SVGAGI come from the germline V gene. The CDR3 loop is CASSYGGGSGANVLTF. CDR3 DNA: TGTGCCAGCAGTTACGGTGGAGGCTCTGGGGCCAACGTCCTGACTTTC.

This clone was detected only once. This chain joins TRBV9 and TRBJ1-1; weak D call: TRBD1 (5 bases). Germline lookup yields CDR1 SGDLS and CDR2 YYNGEE. The V end lost 0 bases, the J end lost 4 bases, and 13 bases lay between the germline ends. The CDR3 runs to 15 residues. The CDR3 reads CASSVGAGSATEAFF. DNA of the CDR3: TGTGCCAGCAGCGTAGGAGCAGGGTCGGCCACTGAAGCTTTCTTT.

The chain joins TRBV9 to TRBJ2-7; 7 bases are shared with TRBD1. Germline assignment: CDR1 SGDLS and CDR2 YYNGEE. The V and J ends lost 5 bases and 5 bases, in that order; junction bases with no gene match: 1. This CDR3 is 11 amino acids long. The CDR3 loop is CASSQGDEQYF. The CDR3 bases are TGTGCCAGCAGTCAGGGGGACGAGCAGTACTTC.

The rearrangement links TRBV6-1 to TRBJ2-1, with 12 bases fitting TRBD2. Germline V gives CDR1 MNHNS, CDR2 SASEGT. The CDR3 is made up of 13 amino acids. The junction had 4 bases not matched to a gene; V was cut back by 8 bases and J by 8 bases. CDR3 sequence: CASQGLAGYEQFF. DNA of the CDR3: TGTGCCAGCCAAGGACTAGCGGGATATGAGCAGTTCTTC.

The sample holds one count of this clone. This sequence joins TRBV10-2 and TRBJ1-2; weak D call: TRBD1 (5 bases). The V gene lost 7 bases and the J gene lost 2 bases, with 23 bases spanning the gap. The CDR3 consists of 17 residues. The germline gives CDR1 WSHSY, CDR2 SAAADI. The DNA of the CDR3 is TGCGCCAGCACTGATACGCGGGGACTCCCCCGAAACTATGGCTACACCTTC. This sequence encodes CASTDTRGLPRNYGYTF.

The rearrangement joins TRBV27 to TRBJ2-1; TRBD2 is a possible D gene (5 bases). This CDR3 is built from 12 residues. V was pared by 2 bases and J by 9 bases, with 8 bases between. CDR1 and CDR2 from the germline V gene are MNHEY and SMNVEV (reference sequence). CDR3: CASSLLGIEQFF. DNA of the CDR3: TGTGCCAGCAGTTTACTCGGGATTGAGCAGTTCTTC.

The J gene is TRBJ1-1, the V gene TRBV5-4; tentative D call: TRBD1 (6 bases). Trimming pared 2 bases from V and 8 bases from J, leaving 13 bases between. Germline loops: CDR1 SGHNT, CDR2 YYREEE (reference sequence). This CDR3 spans 13 amino acids. The DNA for the CDR3 is TGTGCCAGCAGCTTCACCTCGACAGGCGAAGCTTTCTTT. It translates to CASSFTSTGEAFF.

The chain combines TRBV5-1 with TRBJ1-2; the match to TRBD1 covers 8 bases. With 4 bases clipped from V and 7 bases from J, the junction kept 18 bases outside the gene matches. The CDR3 is 17 residues long. CDR1 and CDR2 from the germline V gene are SGHRS and YFSETQ. CDR3 region: CASSRTGPGQTNFGYTF. The CDR3 region has the DNA TGCGCCAGCAGCAGGACAGGGCCGGGACAGACTAATTTTGGCTACACCTTC.

This clone turned up a few times. The chain employs TRBV19 and TRBJ1-2; D is possibly TRBD1 (5 bases). Germline CDR1 is LNHDA and CDR2 is SQIVND (reference sequence). The V end lost 5 bases, the J end lost 5 bases, and 15 bases lay between the germline ends. The CDR3 sequence is 14 residues long. CDR3 region: CASSPRQTRYGYTF. In DNA, the CDR3 is TGTGCCAGTAGTCCCCGACAGACCCGTTATGGCTACACCTTC. Based on the CDR3 plus reference TRBV19 and TRBJ1-2, the full variable domain is DGGITQSPKYLFRKEGQNVTLSCEQNLNHDAMYWYRQDPGQGLRLIYYSQIVNDFQKGDIAEGYSVSREKKESFPLTVTSAQKNPTAFYLCASSPRQTRYGYTFGSGTRLTVV.

This clone occurred once. The rearrangement uses TRBV16 and TRBJ2-7, with 8 nucleotides matching TRBD2. CDR3 length equals 15 residues. Germline CDR1 reads KGHSY; CDR2 reads FQNENV. V lost 2 bases and J lost 3; bases outside the gene matches: 6. CDR3: CASSQTAGDLYEQYF. DNA for the CDR3: TGTGCCAGCAGCCAAACAGCGGGAGACCTCTACGAGCAGTACTTC.